This T cell receptor beta chain was retrieved from a study of identical twins. Details on this clonotype: Its antigen remains unidentified.

The CDR3 has 13 amino acids. Germline V gives CDR1 SGHAT, CDR2 FQNNGV. V dropped 5 bases and J dropped 4; count of bases not matched to a gene: 3. General study results and limits: For cord blood, abundant beta clonotypes had fewer insertions, unlike memory repertoires, which showed none.

TCRdb reanalysed the 5' RACE reads using MiXCR and keeps one entry per CDR3 protein. This table holds 200,000 to 250,000 distinct CDR3 sequences, over 9.5% found once. These data also formed part of another study, on yellow fever vaccine responses in identical twins.

This clonotype was obtained from a woman between 18 and 30 years old in good health. V is TRBV11-2 and J is TRBJ2-5; 8 bases fit TRBD1. Input material: memory (CD45RO+) T cells sorted from blood. The CDR3 protein is CASSQGAAETQYF. The CDR3 DNA is TGTGCCAGCAGCCAGGGGGCCGCAGAGACCCAGTACTTC.